The source of this T cell receptor (beta chain) is a study of neurological immune-mediated disorders. This clonotype was counted many times. CDR3 length equals 16 residues. J gave up 4 bases and V 2 bases, and 6 bases lay outside the gene matches. Germline CDR1 is LGHDT and CDR2 is YNNKEL (reference sequence). TCRdb re-called the 5' RACE reads with MiXCR, one entry per CDR3 protein. The repertoire holds 20,000 to 25,000 distinct CDR3 sequences, 10% seen once, with less than 25% in the top ten. The sample consisted of PBMCs. The chain links TRBV3-1 to TRBJ2-5; 11 bases agree with TRBD2. The receptor's source is a woman aged 55 to 70 with HTLV-1-associated myelopathy (HAM/TSP). This chain's CDR3 is CASSQLAGGQGETQYF. The CDR3 region has the DNA TGTGCCAGCAGCCAATTAGCGGGGGGGCAAGGAGAGACCCAGTACTTC.